What follows are 19 T cell receptor beta chains derived from one specimen sequenced in a study of T-cell memory formation after mild COVID-19. TCRdb itself ran the 5' RACE reads through MiXCR, one entry per CDR3 protein. The sample includes approximately 560,000 distinct CDR3 sequences, roughly 17% of them seen just once. The sample consisted of PBMCs or a T cell subset sorted from them (not recorded which). These receptor sequences come from an adult woman who had mild COVID-19 (a few samples of this study predate the infection). Cell type and time point are not known.

This clonotype has just a few counts. CDR3 sequence: CASSLSGGLYFPSVYF. In DNA, the CDR3 is TGTGCCAGCAGTTTATCGGGGGGGCTTTACTTTCCAAGCGTGTATTTT. The V and J genes are TRBV12-3 or TRBV12-4 and TRBJ2-3; TRBD2 aligns across 8 bases. The CDR3 has 16 residues. The J segment lost 14 bases and the V segment lost 2 bases, leaving 18 bases of the junction unmatched.

The chain employs TRBV3-1 and TRBJ1-2, with 7 bases that match TRBD1. The CDR3 has 15 residues. The germline V gene encodes CDR1 LGHDT and CDR2 YNNKEL (reference sequence). Trimming took 0 bases from V and 4 from J; bases not matched to a gene: 5. The chain's CDR3 is CASSQENSGGYGYTF. Here the CDR3 DNA reads TGTGCCAGCAGCCAAGAAAACTCAGGGGGCTATGGCTACACCTTC.

V usage is TRBV29-1 and J usage is TRBJ2-7; no firm D call. This CDR3 has 8 residues. The germline V gene encodes CDR1 SQVTM and CDR2 ANQGSEA. Trimming left V 8 bases short and J 9 bases short, with 8 bases between. The CDR3 sequence is CSPHRQYF. In nucleotides, the CDR3 is TGCAGCCCCCACAGGCAGTACTTC.

The chain carries TRBV7-3 and TRBJ2-1, with 11 bases fitting TRBD2. The CDR3 has 16 residues. V lost 4 bases and J lost 5; bases outside the gene matches: 7. The V gene's germline CDR1 is SGHTA and CDR2 FQGTGA. The CDR3 DNA follows: TGTGCCAGCAGCTGGGGCCCGGGACTAGCGGACAATGAGCAGTTCTTC. It is translated as CASSWGPGLADNEQFF.

This sequence joins TRBV27 and TRBJ2-5, with 9 bases lining up with TRBD2. Germline V lookup: CDR1 MNHEY, CDR2 SMNVEV (reference sequence). The ends lost 0 bases at V and 4 bases at J; junction bases unmatched: 6. The CDR3 covers 16 residues. The CDR3 region has the DNA TGTGCCAGCAGTTTATCGCTAGCGGGGTCGGTAGAGACCCAGTACTTC. Its translation is CASSLSLAGSVETQYF.

The rearrangement uses TRBV4-1 and TRBJ2-1; the D is unclear. The germline V gene encodes CDR1 MGHRA and CDR2 YSYEKL. The CDR3 runs 18 residues. Trimming left V 7 bases short and J 0 bases short, with 22 bases between. The CDR3 DNA is TGCGCCAGCAACTTAAGACCCGACGGGCTGAGCTCCTACAATGAGCAGTTCTTC. Translation: CASNLRPDGLSSYNEQFF.

V and J are TRBV7-9 and TRBJ1-1; 8 bases map to TRBD1. V dropped 5 bases and J dropped 4; count of bases not matched to a gene: 15. Germline V gene sequence: CDR1 SEHNR, CDR2 FQNEAQ (reference sequence). CDR3 size: 17 residues. CDR3 DNA sequence: TGTGCCAGCAGCCCAGAGACAGGGGCCTGGACCCTCACTGAAGCTTTCTTT. Protein product: CASSPETGAWTLTEAFF.

The chain uses TRBV9 and TRBJ2-1; D uncertain. The CDR3 sequence is 15 residues long. Germline V gene data show CDR1 as SGDLS and CDR2 as YYNGEE. Trimming left V 3 bases short and J 0 bases short, with 10 bases between. The CDR3 sequence is CASSETRSSYNEQFF. The CDR3 DNA reads as TGTGCCAGCAGCGAGACAAGAAGCTCCTACAATGAGCAGTTCTTC.

This clonotype was counted a few times. The chain has TRBV29-1 and TRBJ2-7; possibly TRBD1 for D (6 bases). The ends were cut back, 6 bases at V and 3 bases at J, with 15 bases in the middle. Germline-derived CDR1 and CDR2 are SQVTM and ANQGSEA. The CDR3 is made up of 13 amino acids. This CDR3 reads CSVASSTGYEQYF. CDR3 bases: TGCAGCGTCGCCTCTTCGACAGGCTACGAGCAGTACTTC.

Only a few counts were recorded for this clonotype. The chain joins TRBV4-2 to TRBJ2-6; D remains unclear. The CDR3 loop spans 15 amino acids. Trimming pared 3 bases from V and 1 base from J, leaving 7 bases between. Germline CDR1 is LGHNA and CDR2 is YNFKEQ. The CDR3 reads CASSQGPSGANVLTF. Written as DNA, the CDR3 is TGTGCCAGCAGCCAGGGCCCTTCTGGGGCCAACGTCCTGACTTTC.

This clonotype appeared a few times. This chain connects TRBV16 to TRBJ2-1; possible D gene TRBD1, 7 bases. Germline lookup yields CDR1 KGHSY and CDR2 FQNENV. The CDR3 loop spans 16 amino acids. Trimming took 4 bases from V and 2 from J, leaving 15 bases between them. The CDR3 DNA is TGTGCCAGCAGCCCCCCGGCAGGGGGGCCCTACAATGAGCAGTTCTTC. Translating it yields CASSPPAGGPYNEQFF.

There are a few counts of this clonotype. The chain links TRBV6-5 to TRBJ2-1, with TRBD2 identical over 7 bases. V lost 2 bases to trimming and J lost 4 bases; unmatched junction nucleotides: 5. This CDR3 is built from 15 residues. Per germline, CDR1 MNHEY and CDR2 SVGAGI. The CDR3 reads CASSYVAGVYNEQFF. The CDR3 bases are TGTGCCAGCAGTTACGTGGCGGGAGTATACAATGAGCAGTTCTTC.

Only a few counts were recorded for this clonotype. V usage is TRBV15 and J usage is TRBJ2-7, with D possibly being TRBD1 (6 bases). Germline lookup yields CDR1 LNHNV and CDR2 YYDKDF (reference sequence). V shed 2 bases and J shed 7 bases, with 15 bases lying between them. This CDR3 spans 14 amino acids. The CDR3 nucleotides are TGTGCCACCAGCAGACGAGTAACAGGGAGTGAGCAGTACTTC. As protein: CATSRRVTGSEQYF.

This clonotype came up a few times. This chain links TRBV5-4 with TRBJ2-7; TRBD1 is a possible D gene (5 bases). Germline CDR1 and CDR2: SGHNT and YYREEE (reference sequence). The CDR3 spans 14 residues. V gave up 6 bases and J gave up 0 bases, with 13 bases separating them. The chain's CDR3 is CASTTGLGSYEQYF. CDR3 coding DNA: TGTGCCAGCACTACAGGCCTTGGCTCCTACGAGCAGTACTTC.

This clonotype came up once. This chain joins TRBV4-2 and TRBJ2-3; D possibly corresponds to TRBD2 (5 bases). Germline values: CDR1 LGHNA, CDR2 YNFKEQ. V lost 4 bases and J 4 bases, leaving 12 bases between the germline ends. The CDR3 is 14 residues long. CDR3 bases: TGTGCCAGCAGCCGTAGAGGGAGTTCAGATACGCAGTATTTT. It yields the protein CASSRRGSSDTQYF.

The chain combines TRBV3-1 with TRBJ1-2; no clear D. Germline lookup yields CDR1 LGHDT and CDR2 YNNKEL (reference sequence). The CDR3 has 17 amino acids. V was pared by 0 bases and J by 4 bases, with 18 bases between. The CDR3 region is CASSQDPQSNWGYGYTF. DNA of the CDR3: TGTGCCAGCAGCCAAGACCCCCAGTCTAACTGGGGCTATGGCTACACCTTC.

This clonotype was seen more than once but under ten times. The rearrangement uses TRBV6-5 and TRBJ2-3; no clear D. The V end lost 6 bases, the J end lost 4 bases, and 14 bases lay between the germline ends. CDR3 length: 14 residues. Germline CDR1 MNHEY, CDR2 SVGAGI. The CDR3 nucleotides are TGTGCCAGCAGCCTCCTGACGTCCTCAGATACGCAGTATTTT. Encoded protein: CASSLLTSSDTQYF.

This clonotype turned up a few times. The chain has TRBV7-8 and TRBJ2-7; no clear D gene. Germline-derived CDR1 and CDR2 are SGHVS and FQNEAQ. Trimming stripped 7 bases from V and 0 bases from J, with 13 bases between. CDR3 length equals 14 residues. This CDR3 reads CASKAKLSSYEQYF. For the CDR3, the DNA is TGTGCCAGCAAAGCGAAATTAAGCTCCTACGAGCAGTACTTC.

This clonotype occurred a few times. This chain uses TRBV7-2 with TRBJ2-1; D call uncertain. Germline-derived CDR1 and CDR2 are SGHTA and FQGNSA. Trimming took 0 bases from V and 9 from J, leaving 12 bases between them. CDR3 length equals 14 residues. The CDR3 region has the DNA TGTGCCAGCAGCTTAGCCCACAGTAATCTTGAGCAGTTCTTC. Translating gives CASSLAHSNLEQFF.